These T cell receptor beta chains were read from a single sample in a study of T cell responses to AZD1222 COVID-19 vaccine. The assay was immunoSEQ multiplex PCR, and TCRdb's table has in-frame clones only and misses some. The table has 150,000 to 200,000 clones, around nine tenths seen once. The material was peripheral blood, obtained 28 days after the second AZD1222 dose. The receptor set was obtained from an adult who received the AZD1222 COVID-19 vaccine. The CDR3 runs from the conserved cysteine through the conserved F or W. Fields, in order: J gene, clone size, V gene, D gene, CDR3 DNA, CDR3 protein. The D gene is left open where the match is weak. Not all rows give a size; the values are once, few, many and, for expanded clones, a class.

j_call: TRBJ1-1
clone_size: .
v_call: TRBV6-6
d_call: .
cdr3_nt: TGTGCCAGCAGTTACCCCCGGCAGGAAGCTTTCTTT
cdr3_aa: CASSYPRQEAFF

j_call: TRBJ2-1
clone_size: .
v_call: TRBV28
d_call: TRBD2
cdr3_nt: TGTGCCAGCAGTCCCGGTGGGGCGGGAGGCTACAATGAGCAGTTCTTC
cdr3_aa: CASSPGGAGGYNEQFF

j_call: TRBJ2-1
clone_size: .
v_call: TRBV5-6
d_call: TRBD2
cdr3_nt: TGTGCCAGCAGCTTGAGACTAGCGGGAGTGAATGAGCAGTTCTTC
cdr3_aa: CASSLRLAGVNEQFF

j_call: TRBJ1-1
clone_size: .
v_call: TRBV18
d_call: .
cdr3_nt: TGTGCCAGCTCCCCACCGGACGGGTTTGACACTGAAGCTTTCTTT
cdr3_aa: CASSPPDGFDTEAFF

j_call: TRBJ2-7
clone_size: .
v_call: TRBV29-1
d_call: TRBD1
cdr3_nt: TGCAGCGCCGAGGGACAGGGAGCCTACGAGCAGTACTTC
cdr3_aa: CSAEGQGAYEQYF

j_call: TRBJ2-5
clone_size: .
v_call: TRBV29-1
d_call: .
cdr3_nt: TGCAGCGTTGGAAAGCAGGGTAAAGAGACCCAGTACTTC
cdr3_aa: CSVGKQGKETQYF

j_call: TRBJ1-2
clone_size: .
v_call: TRBV7-8
d_call: TRBD1
cdr3_nt: TGTGCCAGCAGCTTAAGGGACAGGGACCATGGCTACACCTTC
cdr3_aa: CASSLRDRDHGYTF

j_call: TRBJ2-3
clone_size: .
v_call: TRBV9
d_call: .
cdr3_nt: TGTGCCAGCAGCGTAGTGCCCAGGGGTACAGATACGCAGTATTTT
cdr3_aa: CASSVVPRGTDTQYF

j_call: TRBJ2-7
clone_size: .
v_call: TRBV7-2
d_call: TRBD1
cdr3_nt: TGTGCCAGCAGCGTCCGGGGAACGACAGGGGGCCACGAGCAGTACTTC
cdr3_aa: CASSVRGTTGGHEQYF

j_call: TRBJ2-7
clone_size: .
v_call: TRBV29-1
d_call: .
cdr3_nt: TGCAGCGTTGCACGGACAGTCTACGAGCAGTACTTC
cdr3_aa: CSVARTVYEQYF

j_call: TRBJ1-5
clone_size: .
v_call: TRBV12-3/TRBV12-4
d_call: .
cdr3_nt: TGTGCCAGCAGTGCTTCCTTAGGGCCCCAGCATTTT
cdr3_aa: CASSASLGPQHF

j_call: TRBJ1-5
clone_size: .
v_call: TRBV12-5
d_call: .
cdr3_nt: TGTGCTAGTGACCCCAGGGGACTGAATAGCAATCAGCCCCAGCATTTT
cdr3_aa: CASDPRGLNSNQPQHF

j_call: TRBJ2-1
clone_size: .
v_call: TRBV24-1
d_call: .
cdr3_nt: TGTGTAAGATCATCCTACAATGAGCAGTTCTTC
cdr3_aa: CVRSSYNEQFF

j_call: TRBJ2-1
clone_size: .
v_call: TRBV28
d_call: .
cdr3_nt: TGTGCCAGTTGGGACCCGCGGTGGAATGAGCAGTTCTTC
cdr3_aa: CASWDPRWNEQFF

j_call: TRBJ2-7
clone_size: .
v_call: TRBV28
d_call: TRBD1
cdr3_nt: TGTGCCAGCACTCAGACAGGGGAGTTCTACGAGCAGTACTTC
cdr3_aa: CASTQTGEFYEQYF

j_call: TRBJ2-3
clone_size: few
v_call: TRBV7-9
d_call: TRBD2
cdr3_nt: TGTGCCAGCACTCCTAGCGGGAGCACAGATACGCAGTATTTT
cdr3_aa: CASTPSGSTDTQYF

j_call: TRBJ1-1
clone_size: few
v_call: TRBV28
d_call: TRBD1
cdr3_nt: TGTGCCAGCAGAGGGACAGGGATTACGTACACTGAAGCTTTCTTT
cdr3_aa: CASRGTGITYTEAFF

j_call: TRBJ2-5
clone_size: .
v_call: TRBV18
d_call: TRBD2
cdr3_nt: TGTGCCAGCTCATCATTAGCGGGAGGAAGGGAAGAGACCCAGTACTTC
cdr3_aa: CASSSLAGGREETQYF

j_call: TRBJ2-2
clone_size: few
v_call: TRBV4-1
d_call: TRBD2
cdr3_nt: TGCGCCAGCAGCCAAGGGGGACTAGCGGGAGTTGGGACCGGGGAGCTGTTTTTT
cdr3_aa: CASSQGGLAGVGTGELFF

j_call: TRBJ1-1
clone_size: once
v_call: TRBV3-1/TRBV3-2
d_call: .
cdr3_nt: TGTGCCAGCAGCCACTACAGGGAAGGGGACACTGAAGCTTTCTTT
cdr3_aa: CASSHYREGDTEAFF

j_call: TRBJ2-5
clone_size: .
v_call: TRBV9
d_call: TRBD2
cdr3_nt: TGTGCCAGCAGCGTCTCGCCACTAGCGAACCAAGAGACCCAGTACTTC
cdr3_aa: CASSVSPLANQETQYF

j_call: TRBJ1-1
clone_size: .
v_call: TRBV6-1
d_call: .
cdr3_nt: TGTGCCAGCAGTGCAGCCGGGACCAACTCTGAAGCTTTCTTT
cdr3_aa: CASSAAGTNSEAFF

j_call: TRBJ1-2
clone_size: .
v_call: TRBV9
d_call: .
cdr3_nt: TGTGCCAGCAGCGTAGGGGTTGGGGAGGCTGGCTACACCTTC
cdr3_aa: CASSVGVGEAGYTF